This T cell receptor (beta chain) stems from a study of shared clonotypes between healthy human individuals. TCRdb's table, derived via immunoSEQ multiplex PCR, lists solely in-frame clones and lacks some. The table shows over a million clones, with roughly 96% occurring only once. Trimming removed 7 bases from V and 9 bases from J; junction bases left unmatched: 11. The CDR3 consists of 14 residues. Per germline, CDR1 MDHEN and CDR2 SYDVKM. Study-level results: Non-shared clonotypes had lower generation probabilities than clonotypes shared by all four sorted-subset donors.

On this clone itself: Its antigen is still unknown.

The sequenced sample consisted of naive CD4+ T cells sorted from blood. Documented subset: CD45RA+ positively selected. This sequence was found in a man younger than 45 in good health. The J gene is TRBJ1-5, the V gene TRBV28, with TRBD1 matching 8 bases. DNA of the CDR3: TGTGCCAGCATCCCGCCCAGGGGGCAAGGGCCCCAGCATTTT. Its translation: CASIPPRGQGPQHF.